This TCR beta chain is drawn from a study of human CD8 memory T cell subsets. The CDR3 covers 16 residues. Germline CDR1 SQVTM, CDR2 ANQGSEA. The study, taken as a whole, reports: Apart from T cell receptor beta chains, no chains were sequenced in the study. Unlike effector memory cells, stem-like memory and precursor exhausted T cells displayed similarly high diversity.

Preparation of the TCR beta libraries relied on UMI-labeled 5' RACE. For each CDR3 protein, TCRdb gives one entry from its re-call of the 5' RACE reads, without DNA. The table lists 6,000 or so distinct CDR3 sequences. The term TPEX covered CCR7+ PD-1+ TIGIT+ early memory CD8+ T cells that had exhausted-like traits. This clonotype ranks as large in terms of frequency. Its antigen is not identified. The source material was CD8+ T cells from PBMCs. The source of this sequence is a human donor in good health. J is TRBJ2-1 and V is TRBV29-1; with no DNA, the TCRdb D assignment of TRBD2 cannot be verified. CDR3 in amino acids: CSISSGSPSSYNEQFF.